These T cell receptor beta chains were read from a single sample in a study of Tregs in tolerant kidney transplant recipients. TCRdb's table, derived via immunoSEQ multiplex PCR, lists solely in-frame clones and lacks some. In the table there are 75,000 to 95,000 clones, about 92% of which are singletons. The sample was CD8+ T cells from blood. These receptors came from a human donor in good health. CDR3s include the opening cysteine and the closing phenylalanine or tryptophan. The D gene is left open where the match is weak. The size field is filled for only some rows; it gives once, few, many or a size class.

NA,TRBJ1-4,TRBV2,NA,TGTGCCAGCAGGTGGACAAGGAAACTGTTTTTT,CASRWTRKLFF
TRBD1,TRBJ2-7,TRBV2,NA,TGTGCCAGCAGTCCCCCGGACAGGGGGGACGAGCAGTACTTC,CASSPPDRGDEQYF
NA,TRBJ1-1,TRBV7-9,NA,TGTGCCAGCAGCTCCCCGGACCTAAGGAGCACTGAAGCTTTCTTT,CASSSPDLRSTEAFF
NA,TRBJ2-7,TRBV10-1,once,TGCGCCAGCAGTGAGTCGACCAGGTACTCCTACGAGCAGTACTTC,CASSESTRYSYEQYF
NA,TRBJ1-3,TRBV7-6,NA,TGTGCCAGCAGCTTAGCCGCAGGAGCTAACTCTGGAAACACCATATATTTT,CASSLAAGANSGNTIYF
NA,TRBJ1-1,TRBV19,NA,TGTGCCAGTAGTATAGTGCCCGGGGTGACTGAAGCTTTCTTT,CASSIVPGVTEAFF
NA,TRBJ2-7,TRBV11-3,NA,TGTGCCAGCAGCTTAGGGGGCTTTGGGGGCGAGCAGTACTTC,CASSLGGFGGEQYF
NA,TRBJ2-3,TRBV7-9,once,TGTGCCAGCAGCCCCTCGGGCGGGATCACAGATACGCAGTATTTT,CASSPSGGITDTQYF
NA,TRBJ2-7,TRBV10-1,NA,TGCGCCAGCAGCAAAGGGCGGGGTCGGCCCTACGAGCAGTACTTC,CASSKGRGRPYEQYF
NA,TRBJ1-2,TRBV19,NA,TGTGCCAGTAGTCCCCAGGAAAACTATGGCTACACCTTC,CASSPQENYGYTF
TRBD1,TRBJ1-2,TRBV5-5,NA,TGTGCCAGCAGCGGAAACAGGGGAAGTAGTAGCTATGGCTACACCTTC,CASSGNRGSSSYGYTF
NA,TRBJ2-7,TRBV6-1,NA,TGTGCCAGCGACAAAACAAGGACAGTTAGCTACGAGCAGTACTTC,CASDKTRTVSYEQYF
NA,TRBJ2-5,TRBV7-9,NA,TGTGCCAGCAGCCCCGGGACACTCGGCCAAGAGACCCAGTACTTC,CASSPGTLGQETQYF
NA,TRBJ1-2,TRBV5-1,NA,TGCGCCAGCAGCTTGGAGTCGGGATATGGCTACACCTTC,CASSLESGYGYTF
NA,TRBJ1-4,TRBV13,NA,TGTGCCAGCAGCTTACTCCAGAATAATGAAAAACTGTTTTTT,CASSLLQNNEKLFF
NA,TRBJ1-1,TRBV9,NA,TGTGCCAGCAGCGCTAGGACAGACATGAACACTGAAGCTTTCTTT,CASSARTDMNTEAFF
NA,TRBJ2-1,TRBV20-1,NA,TGCAGTGCCAGACACTGGGGTGAGCAGTTCTTC,CSARHWGEQFF
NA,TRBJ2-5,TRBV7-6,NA,TGTGCCAGCAGCTTAGATGGTCTCCGACAAGAGACCCAGTACTTC,CASSLDGLRQETQYF
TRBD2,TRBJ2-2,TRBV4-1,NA,TGCGCCAGCAGCCTGCGGACTAGCGGAGAACTCAGCACCGGGGAGCTGTTTTTT,CASSLRTSGELSTGELFF
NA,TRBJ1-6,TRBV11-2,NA,TGTGCCAGCAGACAAGACACCAGAACCTATAATTCACCCCTCCACTTT,CASRQDTRTYNSPLHF
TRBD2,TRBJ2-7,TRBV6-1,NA,TGTGCCAGCAGTCGAGCGGGGGCGAGCTCCTACGAGCAGTACTTC,CASSRAGASSYEQYF
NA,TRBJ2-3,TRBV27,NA,TGTGCCAGCAGTTTAATCGGCGGGAAAACAGGAGATACGCAGTATTTT,CASSLIGGKTGDTQYF
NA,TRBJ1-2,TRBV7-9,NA,TGTGCCAGCAGCTTAGGGCCGGGCAGGGGAGATGGCTACACCTTC,CASSLGPGRGDGYTF
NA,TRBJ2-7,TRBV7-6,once,TGTGCCAGCAGACCAGAACGGGATCCTCGCTCCGAGCAGTACTTC,CASRPERDPRSEQYF
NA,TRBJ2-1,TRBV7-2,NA,TGTGCCAGCAGCTTAGACCCGCGGGGTATAGGGTACTACAATGAGCAGTTCTTC,CASSLDPRGIGYYNEQFF
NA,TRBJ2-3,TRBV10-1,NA,TGCGCCAGCAGTAGGGACTCAACCGCGGGTACGCAGTATTTT,CASSRDSTAGTQYF
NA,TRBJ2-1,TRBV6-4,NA,TGTGCCAGCTTTAAGAGGCAGTTCTTC,CASFKRQFF
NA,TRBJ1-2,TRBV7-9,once,TGTGCCAGCAGCTTAGCGCCCCGGGATGGCTACACCTTC,CASSLAPRDGYTF
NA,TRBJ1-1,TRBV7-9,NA,TGTGCCAGCAGATTCGTAGGCACTGAAGCTTTCTTT,CASRFVGTEAFF
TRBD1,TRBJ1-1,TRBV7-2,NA,TGTGCCAGCAGCTCCTCAGGGGGCACTGAAGCTTTCTTT,CASSSSGGTEAFF
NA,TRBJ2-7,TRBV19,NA,TGTGCCAGTAGTATAGAAGGCTGGAACCCCCTCTACGAGCAGTACTTC,CASSIEGWNPLYEQYF
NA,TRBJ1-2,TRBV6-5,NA,TGTGCCAGCAGTCCAGGGCATGGCTACACCTTC,CASSPGHGYTF
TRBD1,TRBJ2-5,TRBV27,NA,TGTGCCAGCAGTTTAGTAGGGGGCGGAGAGACCCAGTACTTC,CASSLVGGGETQYF
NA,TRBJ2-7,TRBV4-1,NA,TGCGCCAGCAGCCAAGATCTTGGGACTCCCCCGAGGGAGCAGTACTTC,CASSQDLGTPPREQYF
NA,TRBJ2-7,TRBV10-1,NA,TGCGCCAGCAGTGGTAGCTCCTACGAGCAGTACTTC,CASSGSSYEQYF
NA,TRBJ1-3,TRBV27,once,TGTGCCAGCAGGGGAGGAAACACCATATATTTT,CASRGGNTIYF
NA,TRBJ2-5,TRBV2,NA,TGTGCCAGCAGTGGTCGGATTATGGAGATCTACTTC,CASSGRIMEIYF
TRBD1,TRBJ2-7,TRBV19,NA,TGTGCCAGTAGTATCGGGGACAGCCTCTACTACGAGCAGTACTTC,CASSIGDSLYYEQYF
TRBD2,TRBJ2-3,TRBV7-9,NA,TGTGCCAGCAGCTTAGCGGGAGGGTACACAGATACGCAGTATTTT,CASSLAGGYTDTQYF
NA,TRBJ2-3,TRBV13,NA,TGTGCCAGTACGGATACCCTCACAGATACGCAGTATTTT,CASTDTLTDTQYF
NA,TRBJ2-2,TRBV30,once,TGTGCCTGGAGTGACAGGAAAGGGGAGCTGTTTTTT,CAWSDRKGELFF
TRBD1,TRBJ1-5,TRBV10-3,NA,TGTGCGAGTGGGGACAGGGGAGATCAGCCCCAGCATTTT,CASGDRGDQPQHF
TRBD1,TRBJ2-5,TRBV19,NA,TGTGCCAGTAGTACCCCGGGACAGCAAGAGACCCAGTACTTC,CASSTPGQQETQYF
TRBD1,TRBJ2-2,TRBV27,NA,TGTGCCACCACTATTGGGACAGGGGGCCCTCGAGGGGACGGGGAGCTGTTTTTT,CATTIGTGGPRGDGELFF
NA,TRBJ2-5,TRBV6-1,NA,TGTTCCCGTGGGGGGCGAAGGGGGGAGACCCAGTACTTC,CSRGGRRGETQYF
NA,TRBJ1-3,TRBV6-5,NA,TGTGCCAGCAGTGAGGGCCGCTCTGGAAACACCATATATTTT,CASSEGRSGNTIYF